This T cell receptor beta chain was captured in a study of human T cells and chemical hapten exposure. Whole-study context: Mainly, slight library volume differences in the pool made TCR yields vary.

To note about this clonotype: Antigen specificity is unknown.

Someone pulled total RNA out of unfractionated whole blood. The library tagged individual cDNA molecules with unique molecular identifiers. In TCRdb, the 5' RACE reads were re-called with MiXCR into one record per CDR3 protein. The table shows 100,000 to 120,000 distinct CDR3 sequences, with approximately 19% occurring only once. Trimming cost V 9 bases and J 6 bases, with 22 bases left between them. The CDR3 runs 15 residues. Germline V gene lookup returns CDR1 WSHSY and CDR2 SAAADI. Study-wide results and caveats: TCRs exceeding a frequency of 1 in 1000 stayed unchanged under DPC sensitization.

The sequence derives from a human donor in good health. The chain carries TRBV10-2 and TRBJ2-3; D might be TRBD2 (5 bases). CDR3 loop: CARAAGVAPSDTQYF. The CDR3 coding sequence is TGCGCCAGGGCGGCGGGTGTTGCCCCATCCGATACGCAGTATTTT.